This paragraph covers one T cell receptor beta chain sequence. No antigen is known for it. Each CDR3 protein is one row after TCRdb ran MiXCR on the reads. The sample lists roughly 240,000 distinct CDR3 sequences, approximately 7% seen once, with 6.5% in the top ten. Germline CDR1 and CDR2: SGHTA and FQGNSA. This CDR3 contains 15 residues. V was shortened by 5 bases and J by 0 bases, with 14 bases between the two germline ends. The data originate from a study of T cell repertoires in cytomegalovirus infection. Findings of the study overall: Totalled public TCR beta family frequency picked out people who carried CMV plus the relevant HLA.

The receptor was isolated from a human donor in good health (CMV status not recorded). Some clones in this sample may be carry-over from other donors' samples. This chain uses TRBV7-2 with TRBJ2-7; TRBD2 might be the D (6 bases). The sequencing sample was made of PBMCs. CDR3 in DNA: TGTGCCAGCAGCCCCCCAGGGCGGGGCTCCTACGAGCAGTACTTC. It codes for CASSPPGRGSYEQYF.